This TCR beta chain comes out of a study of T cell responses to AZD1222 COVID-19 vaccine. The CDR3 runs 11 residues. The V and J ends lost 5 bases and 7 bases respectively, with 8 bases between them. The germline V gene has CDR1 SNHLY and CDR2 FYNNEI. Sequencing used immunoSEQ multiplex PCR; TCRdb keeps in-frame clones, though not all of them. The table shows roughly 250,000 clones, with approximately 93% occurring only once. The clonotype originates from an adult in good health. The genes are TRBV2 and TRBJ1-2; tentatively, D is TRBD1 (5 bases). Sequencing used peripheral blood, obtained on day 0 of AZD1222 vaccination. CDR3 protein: CASSQGFGYTF. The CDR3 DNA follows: TGTGCCAGCAGTCAGGGATTTGGCTACACCTTC. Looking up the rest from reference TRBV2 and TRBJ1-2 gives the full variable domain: EPEVTQTPSHQVTQMGQEVILRCVPISNHLYFYWYRQILGQKVEFLVSFYNNEISEKSEIFDDQFSVERPDGSNFTLKIRSTKLEDSAMYFCASSQGFGYTFGSGTRLTVV.